This record covers a single T cell receptor (beta chain). Its antigen remains unidentified. No much larger clone exists at a distance of one base, and base qualities are not known. Libraries were made using 5' RACE. The sequencer listed for this sample is Illumina HiSeq 2500. The second PCR ran for roughly 7 to 12 cycles and used a J-beta primer mix along with a sample-barcoded 5' primer. A unique molecular identifier was introduced onto each TCR beta cDNA molecule by a template-switch 5' adaptor carrying 12 random nucleotides. At least 2.5 million CDR3-containing paired-end reads were obtained from each sample. First-strand cDNA synthesis was performed from all RNA using the Mint cDNA synthesis kit, with priming by a TRBC-specific oligonucleotide. After uracil-DNA glycosylase treatment, a first 18-cycle PCR used universal primers M1SS and BC2_uni_R on all cDNA. The paper's data handling went like this. Each sample was normalized by randomly selecting 1 million high-quality reads, each carrying a distinct molecular identifier. Reads with shared molecular identifiers were discarded instead of being binned into consensus sequences. CDR3 identification, clonotype clustering and error correction used MiTCR with a Q25 quality threshold and the strictest error-elimination algorithm. A nonparametric unseen species model with Euler transformation was used to estimate a lower bound on total TCR beta diversity. In TCRdb, the public reads were trimmed at Q25 with fastp and aligned with MiXCR, with productive beta chains retained. A single entry per CDR3 protein holds the most common genes and DNA from its merged rows. The V and J calls were not made by the authors but by TCRdb's processing. The sample profile shows hundreds of thousands of distinct CDR3 sequences; around a quarter of them were found once. Clones ranked in the top ten supply roughly a tenth of the sample.

Cut back by 7 bases and 0 bases, the V and J ends lie 8 bases apart. Inclusive of the bounding cysteine and phenylalanine, the CDR3 is 13 residues long. The entry retains the CDR3 DNA only, 39 bases that are in frame from base 1. CDR1 ENHRY and CDR2 SYGVKD were looked up in the germline V gene. These data come from a study of blood T cells in healthy people across ages (dated by TCRdb to about 2015). General notes on the study: Template switching captured roughly one uniquely barcoded TCR beta cDNA molecule per two T cells in model experiments. Two additional independent replicas of 1 million unique cDNA reads from the same blood draw were analyzed for two donors (one aged 18 to 30 and one aged 80 or older). Donors were grouped into four age groups: young (average approximately 15 years), middle-aged (39), aged (62) and long-lived (around 80). Age-related changes in TCR beta repertoire diversity were measured in the study by deep sequencing normalized with unique cDNA molecular identifiers. Overall study results and their limits: Conclusive comparison of naive and antigen-experienced compartments was prevented by the profiling of bulk unsorted PBMCs. There was a strong correlation between observed TCR beta diversity and the percentage of naive T cells measured by flow cytometry. Total diversity estimates from one million sequenced T cells were considered lower bounds and underestimates. Observed TCR beta diversity per million T cells fell roughly linearly with age, and a significant reduction was already apparent by age around 40. Compared with the aged group, the long-lived group had more naive CD4+ T cells, fewer expanded clones and increased TCR diversity, suggesting age selection. Because donor CMV infection status was unknown, age-related changes in expanded clonotypes were potentially confounded.

The donors were about 40 Caucasian individuals from Russia, aged 6 to 90 years, who were systemically healthy. Approximately 9.3 milliliters of peripheral blood were drawn from each donor into EDTA-treated Vacutainer tubes. Ficoll-Paque density-gradient centrifugation was used to isolate PBMCs, with at least 6.5 million per sample. Trizol reagent was used to extract total RNA from the PBMCs, yielding at least 5.5 micrograms per sample. Naive CD45RAhigh/CD27high T cell percentages were measured by flow cytometry on a PBMC aliquot from every donor. These data are also associated with another study on T cells of mothers and their children. Looking at the second paper: The donors were nine systemically healthy Caucasian individuals, made up of three mothers and their six children. cDNA synthesis used all of the extracted RNA, with 1.5 ug of RNA in each 15 ul reaction. Sample barcodes and 2-4 random nucleotides were added via the M1S primer in the second PCR. Each mother yielded over 9.5 million TCR beta CDR3 reads and each child 2.5 million to 3 million reads. TCR recombination output is similarly shaped by thymic selection in related and unrelated pairs, with a minor effect exerted by inherited differences. Normalized repertoire overlap was always slightly but never significantly higher in related than unrelated mother-child pairs. No persistent microchimeric T cell clones were found, with a detection sensitivity of 85 to 100 clones per million clonotypes. Deep NGS was used in the study to compare the TCR beta repertoires of mothers and children and to look for features that separate related mother-child pairs from unrelated individuals. Mothers averaged approximately 40 +/- 4 years of age and children averaged roughly 12 +/- 4 years. Libraries were sequenced on Illumina HiSeq 2000 with 100+100 nt paired-end reads after adapter ligation with NEBNext reagents. Mother and child libraries were prepared a month apart and sequenced in separate runs to prevent cross-contamination. For each donor, between roughly 450,000 and 2,100,000 distinct TCR beta clonotypes were identified. Naive TCR beta clonotypes were estimated from low-frequency clonotypes matched to each donor's FACS-determined naive share, without sorting.

What was sequenced was blood. The sequence came from a boy aged 5-17 years in good health. The receptor chain draws on TRBV10-3 and TRBJ2-3, and TRBD1 may be the D gene, going by 6 matching bases. The base sequence is TGTGCCATCAAAACAGGGAGCACAGATACGCAGTATTTT. Translated, this is CAIKTGSTDTQYF.